One and the same sample provided the 2 T cell receptor beta chains below, sequenced in a study of graft-versus-host responses after intestinal transplantation. These receptors' targets are unknown. Data came from immunoSEQ multiplex PCR; TCRdb stores just in-frame clones and leaves some out. The sample records about 50,000 clones, roughly 91% being singletons. The sequencing used unstimulated CD4+ T cells sorted from spleen or lymph node cells, collected before transplant. These receptors all stem from a human donor who was the organ donor for an intestinal transplant.

The chain combines TRBV5-1 with TRBJ2-7, with TRBD2 matching 11 bases. This CDR3 spans 15 amino acids. V trimming: 3 bases; J trimming: 2 bases; junction bases outside the gene matches: 4. From germline, CDR1 is SGHRS and CDR2 YFSETQ. The CDR3 region is CASSSGTSGAYEQYF. The DNA of the CDR3 is TGCGCCAGCAGCTCCGGGACTAGCGGAGCCTACGAGCAGTACTTC.

The rearrangement links TRBV30 to TRBJ1-4; 7 nucleotides align to TRBD1. The CDR3 is 17 residues long. With 4 bases clipped from V and 3 bases from J, the junction kept 14 bases outside the gene matches. The V gene's germline CDR1 is GTSNPN and CDR2 SVGIG (reference sequence). The CDR3 DNA sequence: TGTGCCTGGATGGGCCGGGTAACAGGGGAATCTAATGAAAAACTGTTTTTT. As protein: CAWMGRVTGESNEKLFF.